These 23 T cell receptor beta chains came from one sample sequenced in a study of blood T cell repertoires in COVID-19. The repertoire was sequenced with immunoSEQ multiplex PCR; TCRdb's copy has only in-frame clones and lacks some. The table records about 120,000 clones, 84% of them present only once. The sequenced sample was PBMCs or T cells enriched from blood (not recorded which). These receptors originate from a woman under 40 who had recovered from COVID-19.

The chain employs TRBV18 and TRBJ1-5, with D perhaps TRBD1 (6 bases). V was cut by 3 bases and J by 3 bases, with 9 bases left in between. The germline CDR1 and CDR2 sequences are KGHSH and LQKENI. The CDR3 contains 14 residues. The CDR3 bases are TGTGCCAGCTCACCTTACAGGGACAATCAGCCCCAGCATTTT. Translating it yields CASSPYRDNQPQHF.

This chain connects TRBV5-1 to TRBJ2-1; TRBD2 matches 9 bases. Looked up from germline, CDR1 is SGHRS and CDR2 is YFSETQ. V dropped 0 bases and J dropped 1; count of bases not matched to a gene: 8. The CDR3 consists of 18 residues. The CDR3 protein is CASSLAASGTLSYNEQFF. CDR3 in DNA: TGCGCCAGCAGCTTGGCAGCTAGCGGGACCCTATCCTACAATGAGCAGTTCTTC.

This chain joins TRBV7-2 and TRBJ2-1; possible D gene TRBD2, 5 bases. Germline CDR1 and CDR2: SGHTA and FQGNSA. The length of the CDR3 is 14 residues. Trimming stripped 5 bases from V and 3 bases from J, with 11 bases between. The chain's CDR3 is CASSPRSGYNEQFF. In DNA form, the CDR3 reads TGTGCCAGCAGCCCCCGCAGCGGCTACAATGAGCAGTTCTTC.

The chain recombines TRBV9 with TRBJ2-2; TRBD2 matches 12 bases. V dropped 7 bases and J dropped 7; count of bases not matched to a gene: 5. The germline V gene has CDR1 SGDLS and CDR2 YYNGEE. The CDR3 is 14 amino acids. CDR3 region: CASRKTSGSGELFF. The CDR3 bases are TGTGCCAGCCGAAAGACTAGCGGGAGCGGGGAGCTGTTTTTT.

The rearrangement links TRBV6-1 to TRBJ2-1, with no clear D. Germline CDR1 and CDR2: MNHNS and SASEGT. The CDR3 runs 11 residues. V lost 3 bases and J lost 10, with 7 bases in between. The CDR3 loop reads CASSEPREQFF. DNA of the CDR3: TGTGCCAGCAGTGAGCCCAGGGAGCAGTTCTTC.

V and J are TRBV28 and TRBJ1-2; tentatively, D is TRBD1 (5 bases). V dropped 6 bases and J dropped 4 bases, with 12 bases sitting between them. Germline CDR1 and CDR2: MDHEN and SYDVKM. The CDR3 loop spans 13 amino acids. The CDR3: CASSPHQGYGYTF. CDR3 bases: TGTGCCAGCAGCCCGCACCAGGGCTATGGCTACACCTTC.

This sequence joins TRBV28 and TRBJ1-1; perhaps TRBD1 as D (5 bases). Germline V gene sequence: CDR1 MDHEN, CDR2 SYDVKM. V was trimmed by 6 bases and J by 1 base, leaving 12 bases between them. The CDR3 sequence is 14 residues long. The chain's CDR3 is CASRKLTGNTEAFF. The DNA of the CDR3 is TGTGCCAGCAGAAAACTCACAGGGAACACTGAAGCTTTCTTT.

The rearrangement uses TRBV28 and TRBJ1-1; 10 bases align to TRBD1. The CDR3 consists of 12 residues. The V and J ends lost 2 bases and 12 bases, in that order; junction bases with no gene match: 3. Germline lookup yields CDR1 MDHEN and CDR2 SYDVKM. CDR3 in amino acids: CASSLGQGESFF. The DNA for the CDR3 is TGTGCCAGCAGTTTAGGACAGGGGGAATCTTTCTTT.

The rearrangement joins TRBV6-5 to TRBJ1-2; 11 bases match TRBD1. CDR1 is MNHEY and CDR2 is SVGAGI in the germline V gene. With 6 bases clipped from V and 5 bases from J, the junction kept 5 bases outside the gene matches. CDR3 length: 14 residues. CDR3 protein: CASRSRDRGYGYTF. CDR3 DNA sequence: TGTGCCAGCAGAAGCCGGGACAGGGGGTATGGCTACACCTTC.

The rearrangement links TRBV6-2 or TRBV6-3 to TRBJ1-6; a possible D gene is TRBD1 (5 bases). V was cut by 5 bases and J by 13 bases, with 12 bases left in between. The germline V gene has CDR1 MNHEY and CDR2 SVGEGT. The CDR3 is 12 amino acids. This chain's CDR3 is CASSRGGSPLHF. The CDR3 DNA reads TGTGCCAGCAGTCGTGGGGGGTCGCCCCTCCACTTT.

The chain has TRBV11-2 and TRBJ1-4; D uncertain. This CDR3 is 13 amino acids long. The germline V gene has CDR1 SGHAT and CDR2 FQNNGV. Trimming took 7 bases from V and 0 from J, leaving 6 bases between them. The CDR3 sequence is CASTRATNEKLFF. CDR3 in DNA: TGTGCCAGCACGAGGGCAACTAATGAAAAACTGTTTTTT.

The chain combines TRBV7-8 with TRBJ2-1; TRBD2 agrees at 9 bases. The CDR3 covers 18 residues. V dropped 1 base and J dropped 4; count of bases not matched to a gene: 11. Germline assignment: CDR1 SGHVS and CDR2 FQNEAQ. In DNA form, the CDR3 reads TGTGCCAGCAGCTTAGGAAAATGGCGGGAGGGCCCATACAATGAGCAGTTCTTC. Protein: CASSLGKWREGPYNEQFF.

The chain recombines TRBV5-1 with TRBJ2-1; D unresolved. The CDR3 is 13 amino acids. V was cut by 2 bases and J by 7 bases, with 10 bases left in between. The germline CDR1 and CDR2 sequences are SGHRS and YFSETQ. Here the CDR3 DNA reads TGCGCCAGCAGCTTAAACGAGGCTAATGAGCAGTTCTTC. Translation: CASSLNEANEQFF.

The chain is built from TRBV5-1 and TRBJ1-5, with 10 nucleotides matching TRBD1. The V and J ends lost 5 bases and 5 bases, in that order; junction bases with no gene match: 4. The germline gives CDR1 SGHRS, CDR2 YFSETQ. CDR3 size: 14 residues. The CDR3 reads CASSRGTGDQPQHF. The CDR3 nucleotides read TGCGCCAGCAGTCGCGGGACAGGGGATCAGCCCCAGCATTTT.

The V and J genes are TRBV27 and TRBJ1-1; 7 bases match TRBD1. The CDR3 is 16 residues long. Trimming took 2 bases from V and 1 from J; bases not matched to a gene: 7. Germline values: CDR1 MNHEY, CDR2 SMNVEV (reference sequence). The CDR3 region has the DNA TGTGCCAGCAGTTTAAGAAGGGGGCGGAGGAACACTGAAGCTTTCTTT. Protein sequence: CASSLRRGRRNTEAFF.

The V call is TRBV5-1, the J call TRBJ2-7; possibly TRBD2 for D (7 bases). CDR1 is SGHRS and CDR2 is YFSETQ in the germline V gene. This CDR3 region has 14 residues. The V end was cut by 0 bases, the J end by 6 bases, with 13 bases between. CDR3 region: CASSLGRGGREQYF. The CDR3 DNA reads TGCGCCAGCAGCTTGGGCAGGGGAGGGCGCGAGCAGTACTTC.

This clone was found a few times. The rearrangement links TRBV18 to TRBJ2-7, with TRBD1 as a possible D gene (5 bases). CDR3 length: 12 amino acids. Per germline, CDR1 KGHSH and CDR2 LQKENI. Between the trimmed V and J ends, which lost 6 bases and 2 bases, there was a span of 8 bases. This chain's CDR3 is CASSRQPYEQYF. Written as DNA, the CDR3 is TGTGCCAGCTCGCGACAGCCCTACGAGCAGTACTTC.

This clone was observed a handful of times. This sequence joins TRBV28 and TRBJ1-3, with unresolved D. V was clipped by 6 bases and J by 2 bases, with 11 bases between them. CDR3 length: 14 amino acids. Germline CDR1 is MDHEN and CDR2 is SYDVKM. Here the CDR3 reads CASSRSGAGNTIYF. The DNA of the CDR3 is TGTGCCAGCAGCCGCAGCGGGGCTGGAAACACCATATATTTT.

V usage is TRBV25-1 and J usage is TRBJ1-6; TRBD1 matches at 7 bases. The junction had 3 bases not matched to a gene; V was cut back by 6 bases and J by 10 bases. CDR1 MGHDK and CDR2 SYGVNS come from the germline V gene. The CDR3 is made up of 12 amino acids. CDR3 sequence reads: CASSRQGSPLHF. CDR3 bases: TGTGCCAGCAGCCGACAGGGATCACCCCTCCACTTT. Full variable domain (remainder filled in from reference TRBV25-1 and TRBJ1-6): EADIYQTPRYLVIGTGKKITLECSQTMGHDKMYWYQQDPGMELHLIHYSYGVNSTEKGDLSSESTVSRIRTEHFPLTLESARPSHTSQYLCASSRQGSPLHFGNGTRLTVT.

This chain connects TRBV15 to TRBJ2-6, with D unclear. Germline assignment: CDR1 LNHNV and CDR2 YYDKDF (reference sequence). V was clipped by 1 base and J by 0 bases, with 7 bases between them. This CDR3 has 16 amino acids. The CDR3 is CATSRGAPSGANVLTF. The CDR3 DNA is TGTGCCACCAGCAGAGGCGCGCCCTCTGGGGCCAACGTCCTGACTTTC.

The chain couples TRBV7-3 to TRBJ2-2; 7 bases map to TRBD1. CDR3 length: 18 amino acids. In germline, CDR1 is SGHTA, CDR2 FQGTGA. With 3 bases clipped from V and 5 bases from J, the junction kept 15 bases outside the gene matches. The CDR3 loop reads CASSLDGTARRKTGELFF. CDR3 coding DNA: TGTGCCAGCAGCTTGGACGGGACAGCGAGGAGGAAGACCGGGGAGCTGTTTTTT. The full variable domain, with the rest looked up from reference TRBV7-3 and TRBJ2-2, is GAGVSQTPSNKVTEKGKYVELRCDPISGHTALYWYRQSLGQGPEFLIYFQGTGAADDSGLPNDRFFAVRPEGSVSTLKIQRTERGDSAVYLCASSLDGTARRKTGELFFGEGSRLTVL.

V and J are TRBV7-2 and TRBJ2-3; 7 bases are shared with TRBD2. The J segment lost 0 bases and the V segment lost 2 bases, leaving 8 bases of the junction unmatched. Germline assignment: CDR1 SGHTA and CDR2 FQGNSA. The CDR3 loop spans 17 amino acids. CDR3 residues: CASSLQPLAESTDTQYF. CDR3 coding DNA: TGTGCCAGCAGCTTACAGCCTCTAGCGGAAAGCACAGATACGCAGTATTTT.

This clone was detected only once. The V call is TRBV28, the J call TRBJ1-1; TRBD1 agrees at 7 bases. The CDR3 loop spans 13 amino acids. Germline V gives CDR1 MDHEN, CDR2 SYDVKM. V lost 6 bases, J lost 8 bases, and 9 bases stayed unmatched. This chain's CDR3 is CASRAQGGREAFF. CDR3 in DNA: TGTGCCAGCAGAGCCCAGGGGGGTCGGGAAGCTTTCTTT.